This is a list of T cell receptor beta chains from one sample in a study of blood T cell repertoires in COVID-19. The table came from immunoSEQ multiplex PCR; TCRdb's copy has only in-frame clones and leaves some out. This sample carries more than 300,000 clones, roughly 86% of them seen once, and the ten largest clones take 1.5% to 2%. Material for sequencing was peripheral blood. These receptors originate from a woman in her twenties or thirties with COVID-19, enrolled during active disease. Each CDR3 is given with its conserved first and last residue. D genes are given only for firm matches. Clone size is shown for a subset of rows, as once, few, many or a class of expanded clone.

clone size | J gene | D gene | V gene | CDR3 protein | CDR3 DNA
- | TRBJ1-2 | - | TRBV29-1 | CSVGGFYGYTF | TGCAGCGTGGGAGGGTTCTATGGCTACACCTTC
- | TRBJ1-3 | - | TRBV5-1 | CASSPGEGNTIYF | TGCGCCAGCAGCCCGGGTGAGGGAAACACCATATATTTT
- | TRBJ2-3 | - | TRBV29-1 | CSVLVDTQYF | TGCAGCGTTCTTGTAGATACGCAGTATTTT
- | TRBJ2-1 | - | TRBV3-1/TRBV3-2 | CASSPNFGEDNEQFF | TGTGCCAGCAGCCCAAATTTTGGGGAGGACAATGAGCAGTTCTTC
- | TRBJ2-3 | - | TRBV18 | CASSSGGATDTQYF | TGTGCCAGCTCAAGCGGCGGAGCCACAGATACGCAGTATTTT
once | TRBJ2-5 | TRBD2 | TRBV12-3/TRBV12-4 | CASKFGGVETQYF | TGTGCCAGCAAATTCGGGGGGGTGGAGACCCAGTACTTC
- | TRBJ1-1 | - | TRBV30 | CAWREQVNTEAFF | TGTGCCTGGAGGGAACAGGTGAACACTGAAGCTTTCTTT
- | TRBJ1-2 | - | TRBV5-8 | CASSLNRAPDGYTF | TGTGCCAGCAGCTTGAACAGGGCGCCCGATGGCTACACCTTC
- | TRBJ2-7 | TRBD2 | TRBV4-3 | CASSQALAGNEQYF | TGCGCCAGCAGCCAAGCACTAGCGGGGAACGAGCAGTACTTC
- | TRBJ1-6 | - | TRBV14 | CASSQDGRDNSPLHF | TGTGCCAGCAGCCAAGACGGGCGGGACAATTCACCCCTCCACTTT
- | TRBJ2-7 | TRBD2 | TRBV6-2/TRBV6-3 | CASSYGSGGYEQYF | TGTGCCAGCAGTTACGGGAGCGGGGGTTACGAGCAGTACTTC
- | TRBJ2-1 | - | TRBV12-3/TRBV12-4 | CASSRGWNEQFF | TGTGCCAGCAGCAGGGGATGGAATGAGCAGTTCTTC
few | TRBJ1-6 | - | TRBV6-5 | CASSPGSNSPLHF | TGTGCCAGCAGCCCGGGTTCGAATTCACCCCTCCACTTT
- | TRBJ2-5 | TRBD2 | TRBV30 | CAYGLAGGLGETQYF | TGTGCCTACGGACTAGCGGGGGGGCTTGGGGAGACCCAGTACTTC
- | TRBJ1-2 | - | TRBV29-1 | CSVEDPAREDGYTF | TGCAGCGTTGAAGATCCCGCCAGGGAGGATGGCTACACCTTC
- | TRBJ2-7 | - | TRBV21-1 | CASSSIPRHHYEQYF | TGTGCCAGCAGCAGTATCCCTAGGCACCACTACGAGCAGTACTTC
- | TRBJ1-6 | - | TRBV6-1 | CASSEFSNSPLHF | TGTGCCAGCAGTGAATTTAGTAATTCACCCCTCCACTTT
- | TRBJ1-2 | TRBD1 | TRBV24-1 | CATSAGTGAWDGYTF | TGTGCCACCAGTGCCGGAACAGGGGCGTGGGATGGCTACACCTTC
- | TRBJ2-7 | TRBD1 | TRBV5-1 | CASSLYSRTGGGEQYF | TGCGCCAGCAGCTTGTATTCCCGGACAGGGGGCGGCGAGCAGTACTTC
- | TRBJ1-5 | - | TRBV6-6 | CASSSTGYSNQPQHF | TGTGCCAGCAGCTCCACAGGGTATAGCAATCAGCCCCAGCATTTT
- | TRBJ1-5 | TRBD1 | TRBV7-8 | CASSLGRQGPNQPQHF | TGTGCCAGCAGCTTAGGCCGACAGGGCCCCAATCAGCCCCAGCATTTT
- | TRBJ2-5 | - | TRBV6-5 | CASWGVTVSKETQYF | TGTGCCAGCTGGGGGGTGACAGTTTCAAAGGAGACCCAGTACTTC
- | TRBJ1-5 | - | TRBV27 | CASRSFGEGQFNQPQHF | TGTGCCAGCAGGAGTTTTGGGGAGGGGCAGTTCAATCAGCCCCAGCATTTT
- | TRBJ1-5 | - | TRBV6-2/TRBV6-3 | CASSSNRQLYSNQPQHF | TGTGCCAGCAGTTCTAACCGACAGCTTTATAGCAATCAGCCCCAGCATTTT
- | TRBJ1-1 | TRBD1 | TRBV4-1 | CASSPTGWNTEAFF | TGCGCCAGCAGCCCGACAGGGTGGAACACTGAAGCTTTCTTT
- | TRBJ2-3 | - | TRBV6-5 | CASTPGHSTDTQYF | TGTGCCAGCACTCCCGGACATAGCACAGATACGCAGTATTTT
- | TRBJ2-6 | - | TRBV29-1 | CSVSGVGANVLTF | TGCAGCGTTTCGGGGGTTGGGGCCAACGTCCTGACTTTC
few | TRBJ2-5 | TRBD2 | TRBV7-6 | CASSLGTSGGQKTQYF | TGTGCCAGCAGCTTAGGGACTAGCGGGGGGCAGAAGACCCAGTACTTC
- | TRBJ1-1 | - | TRBV6-2/TRBV6-3 | CASSSQAQPNTEAFF | TGTGCCAGCAGTTCACAGGCCCAACCGAACACTGAAGCTTTCTTT
- | TRBJ2-5 | - | TRBV28 | CASTPRGRPRQETQYF | TGTGCCAGCACCCCCCGAGGGAGGCCCCGCCAAGAGACCCAGTACTTC
few | TRBJ1-2 | TRBD1 | TRBV6-6 | CASSYSVRGRSGYTF | TGTGCCAGCAGTTACTCGGTCAGGGGGCGGAGTGGCTACACCTTC
few | TRBJ1-2 | - | TRBV16 | CASSSLQGSYGYTF | TGTGCCAGCAGCTCCCTGCAGGGGAGCTATGGCTACACCTTC
- | TRBJ1-3 | - | TRBV29-1 | CSVTQGNTIYF | TGCAGCGTAACACAGGGAAACACCATATATTTT
- | TRBJ2-3 | TRBD2 | TRBV20-1 | CSASVAGLAAITDTQYF | TGCAGTGCTAGTGTGGCGGGACTAGCGGCGATCACAGATACGCAGTATTTT
- | TRBJ1-4 | - | TRBV7-9 | CASRNGGIGEKLFF | TGTGCCAGCAGAAACGGGGGGATTGGGGAAAAACTGTTTTTT
- | TRBJ1-6 | - | TRBV7-2 | CASSLSGIGNSPLHF | TGTGCCAGCAGCTTATCAGGAATCGGCAATTCACCCCTCCACTTT
- | TRBJ2-3 | TRBD2 | TRBV4-3 | CASSQTGGLADTQYF | TGCGCCAGCAGCCAAACGGGGGGGCTGGCAGATACGCAGTATTTT
- | TRBJ1-3 | TRBD1 | TRBV5-1 | CASSPGQGNGNTIYF | TGCGCCAGCAGCCCGGGACAGGGGAATGGAAACACCATATATTTT
- | TRBJ1-1 | TRBD1 | TRBV6-5 | CASSLGTGRREAFF | TGTGCCAGCAGTCTGGGGACAGGAAGGAGGGAAGCTTTCTTT
once | TRBJ1-2 | TRBD1 | TRBV29-1 | CSVRDRENDGYTF | TGCAGCGTGCGAGACAGGGAGAATGATGGCTACACCTTC
- | TRBJ1-4 | - | TRBV7-3 | CASSFGGTNEKLFF | TGTGCCAGCAGCTTCGGAGGGACTAATGAAAAACTGTTTTTT
- | TRBJ2-2 | TRBD1 | TRBV5-5 | CASSLPLQGSGGELFF | TGTGCCAGCAGCTTGCCGCTACAGGGGAGCGGCGGGGAGCTGTTTTTT
- | TRBJ1-3 | - | TRBV5-1 | CASSVGGTYNTIYF | TGCGCCAGCAGCGTGGGGGGCACATATAACACCATATATTTT
- | TRBJ1-2 | - | TRBV11-2 | CASSLSGRGQIDYGYTF | TGTGCCAGCTCCCTTAGTGGCAGGGGCCAGATAGACTATGGCTACACCTTC
- | TRBJ2-1 | TRBD2 | TRBV11-2 | CASSLVPSGVLYNEQFF | TGTGCCAGCAGCTTAGTGCCTAGCGGGGTACTCTACAATGAGCAGTTCTTC
- | TRBJ2-7 | - | TRBV11-3 | CASSLGSRGTYEQYF | TGTGCCAGCAGCTTAGGGTCAAGGGGGACCTACGAGCAGTACTTC
- | TRBJ2-5 | - | TRBV7-9 | CASSFSQETQYF | TGTGCCAGCAGCTTTTCCCAGGAGACCCAGTACTTC
- | TRBJ2-2 | TRBD1 | TRBV30 | CAWSPDRVGGELFF | TGTGCCTGGAGTCCGGACAGGGTTGGCGGGGAGCTGTTTTTT
- | TRBJ1-1 | - | TRBV19 | CASSIGQGNTEAFF | TGTGCCAGTAGTATCGGGCAGGGTAACACTGAAGCTTTCTTT
- | TRBJ1-6 | - | TRBV30 | CAWSVLSGLNSPLHF | TGTGCCTGGAGTGTACTGTCAGGTCTAAATTCACCCCTCCACTTT
- | TRBJ1-1 | - | TRBV6-2/TRBV6-3 | CASSFNRLNTEAFF | TGTGCCAGCAGTTTTAACAGGCTAAACACTGAAGCTTTCTTT
- | TRBJ1-2 | - | TRBV4-2 | CASSQGGGDGYTF | TGTGCCAGCAGCCAAGGGGGGGGCGATGGCTACACCTTC
- | TRBJ1-2 | - | TRBV5-1 | CASSLEVFESYGYTF | TGCGCCAGCAGCTTGGAAGTATTTGAGAGCTATGGCTACACCTTC
- | TRBJ1-6 | TRBD1 | TRBV11-3 | CASSLGTGPNSPLHF | TGTGCCAGCAGCTTAGGGACAGGCCCTAATTCGCCCCTCCACTTT
- | TRBJ1-1 | - | TRBV29-1 | CSVEDSQTASEAFF | TGCAGCGTTGAAGATTCCCAGACAGCGAGTGAAGCTTTCTTT
- | TRBJ1-4 | TRBD1 | TRBV9 | CASSPGQEKELFF | TGTGCCAGCAGCCCTGGACAGGAAAAGGAACTGTTTTTT
- | TRBJ2-5 | TRBD2 | TRBV3-1/TRBV3-2 | CASSQNIRRVGLYSQETQYF | TGTGCCAGCAGCCAAAACATTCGTAGGGTGGGACTATATTCCCAAGAGACCCAGTACTTC
- | TRBJ1-1 | - | TRBV10-3 | CAIGRGLNTEAFF | TGTGCCATCGGGAGAGGGCTGAACACTGAAGCTTTCTTT
- | TRBJ1-2 | TRBD1 | TRBV7-6 | CASSLDRGEGGYTF | TGTGCCAGCAGCCTCGACAGGGGAGAAGGGGGCTACACCTTC
- | TRBJ1-2 | TRBD1 | TRBV5-1 | CASSGGQGDGGYTF | TGCGCCAGCAGCGGGGGACAGGGTGATGGTGGCTACACCTTC